Listed below are T cell receptor beta chains from one sample, sequenced in a study of blood T cell repertoires in COVID-19. Sequencing was performed with immunoSEQ multiplex PCR; in TCRdb, only in-frame clones are kept and a portion is missing. The sample records more than 150,000 clones, about 86% being singletons. The specimen was peripheral blood. These receptors were collected from a man in his forties or fifties with active or convalescent COVID-19. Both conserved end residues are part of each CDR3. The D gene is left open where the match is weak. Size values are once, few and many counts, or a class for expanded clones, and some rows have none.

D gene: TRBD1
V gene: TRBV18
clone size: .
J gene: TRBJ2-7
CDR3 DNA: TGTGCCAGCTCACCACGGGACAGGAGTACCTACGAGCAGTACTTC
CDR3 protein: CASSPRDRSTYEQYF

D gene: .
V gene: TRBV7-2
clone size: .
J gene: TRBJ2-6
CDR3 DNA: TGTGCCAGCAGCTTAGGGGAGAAATTCGCCTCTGGGGCCAACGTCCTGACTTTC
CDR3 protein: CASSLGEKFASGANVLTF

D gene: .
V gene: TRBV6-2/TRBV6-3
clone size: .
J gene: TRBJ2-5
CDR3 DNA: TGTGCCAGCAGTTACTCGGACCCAAGGGGAGAGACCCAGTACTTC
CDR3 protein: CASSYSDPRGETQYF

D gene: TRBD2
V gene: TRBV24-1
clone size: .
J gene: TRBJ2-5
CDR3 DNA: TGTGCCACCAGTGATTCTGGACTAGCGGGAGAGACCCAGTACTTC
CDR3 protein: CATSDSGLAGETQYF

D gene: .
V gene: TRBV19
clone size: once
J gene: TRBJ2-5
CDR3 DNA: TGTGCCAGTAAGGGGCAGCACCAAGAGACCCAGTACTTC
CDR3 protein: CASKGQHQETQYF

D gene: .
V gene: TRBV4-2
clone size: .
J gene: TRBJ1-1
CDR3 DNA: TGTGCCAGCAGCCAAGGCCGGGGGACTGAAGCTTTCTTT
CDR3 protein: CASSQGRGTEAFF

D gene: .
V gene: TRBV29-1
clone size: .
J gene: TRBJ2-1
CDR3 DNA: TGCAGCGTTGACACTCATCGAACGCGTGCTCGGAGCAATGAGCAGTTCTTC
CDR3 protein: CSVDTHRTRARSNEQFF

D gene: TRBD1
V gene: TRBV18
clone size: .
J gene: TRBJ1-2
CDR3 DNA: TGTGCCAGCTCGGGACAGGCTACTAACTATGGCTACACCTTC
CDR3 protein: CASSGQATNYGYTF

D gene: .
V gene: TRBV19
clone size: .
J gene: TRBJ2-1
CDR3 DNA: TGTGCCAGTCACCGGGACTCTTATTACAATGAGCAGTTCTTC
CDR3 protein: CASHRDSYYNEQFF

D gene: .
V gene: TRBV9
clone size: .
J gene: TRBJ1-2
CDR3 DNA: TGTGCCAGCAGCGACCCCTATTATGGCTACACCTTC
CDR3 protein: CASSDPYYGYTF

D gene: .
V gene: TRBV6-6
clone size: .
J gene: TRBJ2-7
CDR3 DNA: TGTGCCAGCAGATTGACAGACTACGAGCAGTACTTC
CDR3 protein: CASRLTDYEQYF

D gene: .
V gene: TRBV18
clone size: few
J gene: TRBJ1-3
CDR3 DNA: TGTGCCAGCTCACCTCGTCTCATTACTCCTGGAAACACCATATATTTT
CDR3 protein: CASSPRLITPGNTIYF

D gene: .
V gene: TRBV18
clone size: .
J gene: TRBJ2-5
CDR3 DNA: TGTGCCAGCTCACCACCGTTCAAAATACCTTACTCCAAAGAGACCCAGTACTTC
CDR3 protein: CASSPPFKIPYSKETQYF

D gene: .
V gene: TRBV15
clone size: .
J gene: TRBJ2-6
CDR3 DNA: TGTGCCACCAGCAGAGTTGGGGGCCACTCTGGGGCCAACGTCCTGACTTTC
CDR3 protein: CATSRVGGHSGANVLTF

D gene: TRBD2
V gene: TRBV3-1/TRBV3-2
clone size: .
J gene: TRBJ2-3
CDR3 DNA: TGTGCCAGCGGGACTAGCGATCCTCTAAAGGCAGATACGCAGTATTTT
CDR3 protein: CASGTSDPLKADTQYF

D gene: .
V gene: TRBV7-2
clone size: .
J gene: TRBJ2-5
CDR3 DNA: TGTGCCAGCAGCTGGCGGGACAGCCAAGAGACCCAGTACTTC
CDR3 protein: CASSWRDSQETQYF

D gene: .
V gene: TRBV7-6
clone size: once
J gene: TRBJ1-6
CDR3 DNA: TGTGCCAGCAGCCTGGAGGGGCAGGAGAGCTCCTATAATTCACCCCTCCACTTT
CDR3 protein: CASSLEGQESSYNSPLHF

D gene: .
V gene: TRBV30
clone size: .
J gene: TRBJ1-1
CDR3 DNA: TGTGCCTGGAGTAACGGGGGACGGTCCACTGAAGCTTTCTTT
CDR3 protein: CAWSNGGRSTEAFF

D gene: TRBD2
V gene: TRBV27
clone size: .
J gene: TRBJ2-5
CDR3 DNA: TGTGCCAGCAGAAGGGGACTAGCGGGGGGTTTTGAAGAGACCCAGTACTTC
CDR3 protein: CASRRGLAGGFEETQYF

D gene: .
V gene: TRBV5-4
clone size: once
J gene: TRBJ1-1
CDR3 DNA: TGTGCCAGCAGCTTGGGCGGAGGGAACACTGAAGCTTTCTTT
CDR3 protein: CASSLGGGNTEAFF

D gene: .
V gene: TRBV6-5
clone size: .
J gene: TRBJ1-3
CDR3 DNA: TGTGCCAGCAGGAAAAAGGGGCCCTCTGGAAACACCATATATTTT
CDR3 protein: CASRKKGPSGNTIYF

D gene: .
V gene: TRBV9
clone size: once
J gene: TRBJ1-2
CDR3 DNA: TGTGCCAGCAGCCAAGAAGTAGGGGCCGGCTATGGCTACACCTTC
CDR3 protein: CASSQEVGAGYGYTF